These T cell receptor beta chains were read from a single sample in a study of CD8 T cells in Susac syndrome. TCRdb recomputed calls from the immunoSEQ multiplex PCR reads with MiXCR, one row per CDR3 protein. In the table there are approximately 160,000 distinct CDR3 sequences, approximately 95% of which are singletons. The sample was CD4+ T cells from PBMCs. The origin of the receptors is a human donor with Susac syndrome. Each CDR3 is given with its conserved first and last residue. A D gene is named only where the DNA matches it firmly. Only part of the rows carry a size: once, few, many, or a class if the clone is expanded.

size	V	J	D	DNA	CDR3
NA	TRBV7-2	TRBJ2-2	TRBD1	TGTGCCAGCAGCTGGACAGGGAACACCGGGGAGCTGTTTTTT	CASSWTGNTGELFF
NA	TRBV2	TRBJ2-6	NA	TGTGCCAGCAGGTCCGGTGTGGGAGTCTCTGGGGCCAACGTCCTGACTTTC	CASRSGVGVSGANVLTF
NA	TRBV29-1	TRBJ2-2	NA	TGCAGCGTCCACCGACTAGAGCGACAGAACACCGGGGAGCTGTTTTTT	CSVHRLERQNTGELFF
NA	TRBV5-4	TRBJ1-1	NA	TGTGCCAGCAGCTTGGAAGTGGGGGAGAACACTGAAGCTTTCTTT	CASSLEVGENTEAFF
NA	TRBV7-8	TRBJ2-5	NA	TGTGCCAGCAACCGGTACCAAGAGACCCAGTACTTC	CASNRYQETQYF
NA	TRBV4-3	TRBJ2-6	NA	TGCGCCAGCAGCCAAGACCTGTGGGGGGCCAACGTCCTGACTTTC	CASSQDLWGANVLTF
once	TRBV23-1	TRBJ2-2	NA	TGCGCCAGCTCCAGCTCCCCGCGGGACACCGGGGAGCTGTTTTTT	CASSSSPRDTGELFF
NA	TRBV20-1	TRBJ2-3	TRBD2	TGCATTGCACGGACTAGCGGGAGCTGGTATACGCAGTATTTT	CIARTSGSWYTQYF
NA	TRBV20-1	TRBJ1-5	NA	TGCAGTGCGGGATGGGGGACTGGTCAGCCCCAGCATTTT	CSAGWGTGQPQHF
NA	TRBV5-1	TRBJ1-1	NA	TGCGCCAGCAGCTTGGAGTACAAGGAGAACACTGAAGCTTTCTTT	CASSLEYKENTEAFF
NA	TRBV5-1	TRBJ2-5	TRBD1	TGCGCCAGCAGCCCAGGGGGCCAGCCCATGGAGACCCAGTACTTC	CASSPGGQPMETQYF
NA	TRBV3-1	TRBJ2-4	NA	TGTGCCAGCAGCCAAGCGGGGCGCCAAGCCAAAAACATTCAGTACTTC	CASSQAGRQAKNIQYF
NA	TRBV7-2	TRBJ2-5	TRBD2	TGTGCCAGCAGCTTAGGAATAAGGGAGGGAGCCCAAGAGACCCAGTACTTC	CASSLGIREGAQETQYF
once	TRBV25-1	TRBJ2-6	NA	TGTGCCAGCAGTGATCGGACTTCCAGCTCTGGGGCCAACGTCCTGACTTTC	CASSDRTSSSGANVLTF
NA	TRBV14	TRBJ2-1	NA	TGTGCCAGCAGCCAAAGACAGCTACTCAATGAGCAGTTCTTC	CASSQRQLLNEQFF
NA	TRBV7-2	TRBJ2-3	TRBD2	TGTGCCAGCAGCCTATGGACTAGCGGGGGCCCAGATACGCAGTATTTT	CASSLWTSGGPDTQYF
NA	TRBV9	TRBJ1-6	NA	TGTGCCAGCAGCGCCCTCGATGACTCACCCCTCCACTTT	CASSALDDSPLHF
NA	TRBV28	TRBJ1-2	NA	TGTGCCAGCAGCCTTGGGGGGGAAGGGAACTATGGCTACACCTTC	CASSLGGEGNYGYTF
once	TRBV29-1	TRBJ2-5	NA	TGCAGCGTCGCAGGACAGACCCTGGCGAAGACCCAGTACTTC	CSVAGQTLAKTQYF
NA	TRBV30	TRBJ2-5	NA	TGTGCCTGGGGACGGTTACTACAAGAGACCCAGTACTTC	CAWGRLLQETQYF
NA	TRBV7-2	TRBJ1-5	NA	TGTGCCAGCAGCTCTGCTAGATATCAGCCCCAGCATTTT	CASSSARYQPQHF
NA	TRBV29-1	TRBJ1-1	NA	TGCAGCGTTGAAGGAGAACGGGAAGCTTTCTTT	CSVEGEREAFF
NA	TRBV6-5	TRBJ1-1	NA	TGTGCCAGCAGTGAAGCCGACAGTGAAGCTTTCTTT	CASSEADSEAFF
NA	TRBV30	TRBJ2-1	TRBD2	TGTGCCTGGAGTCGGGGACTAGCGGGAGCCTTTGGTCGAAATGAGCAGTTCTTC	CAWSRGLAGAFGRNEQFF
NA	TRBV4-2	TRBJ2-1	NA	TGTGCCAGCAGCCAAGATCAAGCGGGTCACTACAATGAGCAGTTCTTC	CASSQDQAGHYNEQFF
NA	TRBV9	TRBJ2-7	TRBD1	TGTGCCAGCAGCCCAGAGGACAGGTACCTCTACGAGCAGTACTTC	CASSPEDRYLYEQYF